A selection of T cell receptor beta chains follows, all from one sample in a study of blood T cell repertoires in COVID-19. This table comes from immunoSEQ multiplex PCR, and its TCRdb copy is limited to in-frame clones, with some not included. This table has some 200,000 clones, approximately 85% appearing once. The sample was peripheral blood. These receptors originate from a woman older than 75 with acute or convalescent COVID-19. Each CDR3 is given with its conserved first and last residue. Fields, in order: D gene, V gene, clone size, J gene, CDR3 protein, CDR3 DNA. The D gene is left open where the match is weak. Where a row states a size, it is once, few, many or the class of an expanded clone; other rows omit it.

d_gene: TRBD2; v_gene: TRBV12-5; abundance: .; j_gene: TRBJ2-7; CDR3aa: CASVPGEAGGLPYEQYF; CDR3nt: TGTGCTAGTGTACCCGGCGAAGCGGGAGGCCTTCCCTACGAGCAGTACTTC
d_gene: TRBD2; v_gene: TRBV5-1; abundance: few; j_gene: TRBJ2-1; CDR3aa: CASSLEGTSYNEQFF; CDR3nt: TGCGCCAGCAGCTTGGAGGGGACTAGCTACAATGAGCAGTTCTTC
d_gene: .; v_gene: TRBV10-3; abundance: .; j_gene: TRBJ1-6; CDR3aa: CAISDWQGNAYNSPLHF; CDR3nt: TGTGCCATCAGTGATTGGCAGGGGAACGCCTATAATTCACCCCTCCACTTT
d_gene: TRBD2; v_gene: TRBV9; abundance: .; j_gene: TRBJ2-2; CDR3aa: CASSWQGGPSTGELFF; CDR3nt: TGTGCCAGCAGCTGGCAGGGAGGGCCTAGTACCGGGGAGCTGTTTTTT
d_gene: .; v_gene: TRBV21-1; abundance: .; j_gene: TRBJ2-7; CDR3aa: CATQPGHNYEQYF; CDR3nt: TGTGCCACCCAACCGGGACACAACTACGAGCAGTACTTC
d_gene: TRBD2; v_gene: TRBV5-1; abundance: .; j_gene: TRBJ2-3; CDR3aa: CASSPTSGRTDTQYF; CDR3nt: TGCGCCAGCAGCCCAACTAGCGGGAGAACGGATACGCAGTATTTT
d_gene: TRBD2; v_gene: TRBV4-2; abundance: .; j_gene: TRBJ2-1; CDR3aa: CASSQEPAGLAGYNEQFF; CDR3nt: TGTGCCAGCAGCCAAGAACCCGCGGGACTAGCGGGATACAATGAGCAGTTCTTC
d_gene: TRBD1; v_gene: TRBV6-6; abundance: .; j_gene: TRBJ1-3; CDR3aa: CASSLSTGALSGNTIYF; CDR3nt: TGTGCCAGCAGTCTTTCGACAGGGGCCCTCTCTGGAAACACCATATATTTT
d_gene: TRBD1; v_gene: TRBV3-1/TRBV3-2; abundance: .; j_gene: TRBJ2-7; CDR3aa: CASSQDRGQGEQYF; CDR3nt: TGTGCCAGCAGCCAAGACAGGGGGCAGGGGGAGCAGTACTTC
d_gene: .; v_gene: TRBV6-1; abundance: .; j_gene: TRBJ1-2; CDR3aa: CASSEGSVGSYGYTF; CDR3nt: TGTGCCAGCAGTGAAGGGTCCGTGGGGAGCTATGGCTACACCTTC
d_gene: TRBD1; v_gene: TRBV25-1; abundance: .; j_gene: TRBJ1-2; CDR3aa: CNQRTGKTKGYTF; CDR3nt: TGTAATCAGAGGACAGGGAAAACGAAAGGCTACACCTTC
d_gene: TRBD2; v_gene: TRBV7-2; abundance: .; j_gene: TRBJ2-3; CDR3aa: CASSVEGKRGGTDTQYF; CDR3nt: TGTGCCAGCAGCGTAGAAGGAAAGCGGGGGGGCACAGATACGCAGTATTTT
d_gene: .; v_gene: TRBV2; abundance: .; j_gene: TRBJ1-2; CDR3aa: CASSDIGRGNYGYTF; CDR3nt: TGTGCCAGCAGTGATATCGGGAGGGGGAACTATGGCTACACCTTC
d_gene: .; v_gene: TRBV9; abundance: .; j_gene: TRBJ1-1; CDR3aa: CASSITQMNTEAFF; CDR3nt: TGTGCCAGCAGCATTACACAGATGAACACTGAAGCTTTCTTT
d_gene: .; v_gene: TRBV9; abundance: once; j_gene: TRBJ2-1; CDR3aa: CASSEVPGGWSYNEQFF; CDR3nt: TGTGCCAGCAGCGAGGTCCCAGGGGGGTGGTCCTACAATGAGCAGTTCTTC
d_gene: TRBD2; v_gene: TRBV5-1; abundance: .; j_gene: TRBJ2-7; CDR3aa: CASSLAGTTVDEQYF; CDR3nt: TGCGCCAGCAGCTTGGCCGGGACTACCGTGGACGAGCAGTACTTC
d_gene: .; v_gene: TRBV23-1; abundance: once; j_gene: TRBJ2-1; CDR3aa: CASPRGRPAFF; CDR3nt: TGCGCCAGCCCGCGGGGACGCCCAGCCTTCTTC
d_gene: .; v_gene: TRBV10-3; abundance: .; j_gene: TRBJ1-2; CDR3aa: CAIGEGNYGYTF; CDR3nt: TGTGCCATCGGGGAGGGGAACTATGGCTACACCTTC
d_gene: .; v_gene: TRBV30; abundance: .; j_gene: TRBJ1-1; CDR3aa: CAWSVLRGVGTEAFF; CDR3nt: TGTGCCTGGAGTGTACTAAGGGGCGTGGGCACTGAAGCTTTCTTT
d_gene: .; v_gene: TRBV27; abundance: once; j_gene: TRBJ1-2; CDR3aa: CASSLQGRYGYTF; CDR3nt: TGTGCCAGCAGTTTGCAGGGCCGGTATGGCTACACCTTC
d_gene: TRBD1; v_gene: TRBV15; abundance: .; j_gene: TRBJ2-7; CDR3aa: CATSRTRTGVVDEQYF; CDR3nt: TGTGCCACCAGCAGAACACGTACAGGGGTGGTCGACGAGCAGTACTTC
d_gene: .; v_gene: TRBV12-5; abundance: .; j_gene: TRBJ1-4; CDR3aa: CASGWGTGSRELFF; CDR3nt: TGTGCTAGTGGTTGGGGAACAGGGTCCCGGGAACTGTTTTTT
d_gene: TRBD1; v_gene: TRBV4-2; abundance: .; j_gene: TRBJ1-2; CDR3aa: CASSPEGQYYGYTF; CDR3nt: TGTGCCAGCAGCCCCGAGGGACAGTACTATGGCTACACCTTC
d_gene: .; v_gene: TRBV10-3; abundance: .; j_gene: TRBJ1-1; CDR3aa: CAIRETSTEAFF; CDR3nt: TGTGCCATCAGGGAGACATCTACTGAAGCTTTCTTT
d_gene: .; v_gene: TRBV12-3/TRBV12-4; abundance: .; j_gene: TRBJ2-7; CDR3aa: CASSLGEYEQYF; CDR3nt: TGTGCCAGCAGTTTAGGAGAGTACGAGCAGTACTTC
d_gene: TRBD2; v_gene: TRBV10-3; abundance: .; j_gene: TRBJ2-3; CDR3aa: CAISERSGRGEDTQYF; CDR3nt: TGTGCCATCAGTGAGCGAAGCGGGAGAGGGGAGGATACGCAGTATTTT
d_gene: .; v_gene: TRBV11-2; abundance: .; j_gene: TRBJ2-7; CDR3aa: CASSSGQIRVSYEQYF; CDR3nt: TGTGCCAGCAGCTCAGGACAAATAAGGGTTTCCTACGAGCAGTACTTC
d_gene: .; v_gene: TRBV18; abundance: .; j_gene: TRBJ1-4; CDR3aa: CASSPRASEKLFF; CDR3nt: TGTGCCAGCTCACCCAGGGCCAGTGAAAAACTGTTTTTT
d_gene: TRBD1; v_gene: TRBV19; abundance: .; j_gene: TRBJ2-1; CDR3aa: CASSILQGQGKFF; CDR3nt: TGTGCCAGTAGTATCCTCCAGGGACAGGGAAAGTTCTTC
d_gene: TRBD1; v_gene: TRBV4-3; abundance: .; j_gene: TRBJ2-7; CDR3aa: CASSQGRTGAYEQYF; CDR3nt: TGCGCCAGCAGCCAAGGGAGGACAGGGGCCTACGAGCAGTACTTC
d_gene: .; v_gene: TRBV24-1; abundance: .; j_gene: TRBJ2-1; CDR3aa: CATSDSRQVSYNEQFF; CDR3nt: TGTGCCACCAGTGACTCCAGACAGGTATCCTACAATGAGCAGTTCTTC
d_gene: .; v_gene: TRBV11-2; abundance: once; j_gene: TRBJ1-6; CDR3aa: CASSLGEWGRIYNSPLHF; CDR3nt: TGTGCCAGCAGCTTAGGAGAGTGGGGCAGAATATATAATTCACCCCTCCACTTT
d_gene: TRBD1; v_gene: TRBV5-4; abundance: .; j_gene: TRBJ2-7; CDR3aa: CASSSAGARQGEQYF; CDR3nt: TGTGCCAGCAGCTCGGCCGGCGCAAGACAGGGCGAGCAGTACTTC
d_gene: .; v_gene: TRBV7-9; abundance: .; j_gene: TRBJ1-2; CDR3aa: CASSLEGSGYTF; CDR3nt: TGTGCCAGCAGCTTAGAAGGGAGTGGCTACACCTTC
d_gene: TRBD1; v_gene: TRBV7-3; abundance: .; j_gene: TRBJ1-2; CDR3aa: CASSSGQGYGYTF; CDR3nt: TGTGCCAGCAGCTCGGGACAGGGGTATGGCTACACCTTC
d_gene: TRBD1; v_gene: TRBV2; abundance: .; j_gene: TRBJ2-5; CDR3aa: CASSRDRAWETQYF; CDR3nt: TGTGCCAGCAGTAGGGACAGGGCTTGGGAGACCCAGTACTTC
d_gene: TRBD1; v_gene: TRBV19; abundance: .; j_gene: TRBJ2-6; CDR3aa: CASSFQGQGGPAANVLTF; CDR3nt: TGTGCCAGTAGTTTCCAGGGACAGGGGGGCCCCGCGGCCAACGTCCTGACTTTC
d_gene: TRBD1; v_gene: TRBV5-1; abundance: .; j_gene: TRBJ1-5; CDR3aa: CASSITGESNQPQHF; CDR3nt: TGCGCCAGCAGCATCACAGGGGAGAGCAATCAGCCCCAGCATTTT
d_gene: .; v_gene: TRBV2; abundance: .; j_gene: TRBJ1-6; CDR3aa: CASSEEGHSPLHF; CDR3nt: TGTGCCAGCAGTGAGGAGGGGCATTCACCCCTCCACTTT
d_gene: TRBD1; v_gene: TRBV7-2; abundance: .; j_gene: TRBJ1-1; CDR3aa: CASSWQGVPPNTEAFF; CDR3nt: TGTGCCAGCAGCTGGCAGGGGGTACCACCGAACACTGAAGCTTTCTTT
d_gene: TRBD1; v_gene: TRBV7-8; abundance: .; j_gene: TRBJ2-5; CDR3aa: CASSLDRQGEETQYF; CDR3nt: TGTGCCAGCAGCTTAGATCGCCAGGGGGAAGAGACCCAGTACTTC
d_gene: TRBD2; v_gene: TRBV25-1; abundance: .; j_gene: TRBJ2-5; CDR3aa: CASGEGLGQETQYF; CDR3nt: TGTGCCAGCGGGGAGGGACTAGGGCAAGAGACCCAGTACTTC
d_gene: .; v_gene: TRBV19; abundance: .; j_gene: TRBJ1-1; CDR3aa: CASSIQGMNTEAFF; CDR3nt: TGTGCCAGTAGTATTCAGGGGATGAACACTGAAGCTTTCTTT
d_gene: TRBD2; v_gene: TRBV15; abundance: .; j_gene: TRBJ2-3; CDR3aa: CATSRGNSGTSGGSTDTQYF; CDR3nt: TGTGCCACCAGCAGAGGGAATTCCGGGACTAGCGGGGGGAGCACAGATACGCAGTATTTT
d_gene: TRBD1; v_gene: TRBV15; abundance: .; j_gene: TRBJ1-4; CDR3aa: CATSSGDRGTNEKLFF; CDR3nt: TGTGCCACCAGCAGTGGTGACAGGGGAACTAATGAAAAACTGTTTTTT